The present T cell receptor (beta chain) was sequenced within a study of T cell changes during pregnancy in multiple sclerosis. The data were produced by immunoSEQ multiplex PCR, yet TCRdb's version contains in-frame clones alone and is incomplete. The sample records more than 45,000 clones, about nine tenths being singletons. Specimen: CD4+ T cells from peripheral blood mononuclear cells, collected in the second trimester of pregnancy. This TCR derives from a female donor with multiple sclerosis, enrolled in a pregnancy study.

CDR3 sequence reads: CASSLMTAGETQYF. The CDR3 DNA reads as TGTGCCAGCAGCTTGATGACAGCCGGGGAGACCCAGTACTTC. The chain couples TRBV5-8 to TRBJ2-5; maybe TRBD1 (5 bases). V was trimmed by 1 base and J by 5 bases, leaving 12 bases between them. The CDR3 spans 14 residues. The germline V gene has CDR1 SGHTS and CDR2 YDEGEE.